The clone carrying this T cell receptor beta chain was detected a few times. Its antigen is unidentified. The sample holds other DNA sequences that translate to the same CDR3. These data originate in a study of T cell responses to AZD1222 COVID-19 vaccine. In the study overall: Both about-4-week and about-12-week second-dose recipients were combined. Study observations and caveats: All repertoire sampling was performed exclusively after the peak T cell response. A mostly white British donor set with more females was recruited, and clonal diversity was possibly underestimated.

Only in-frame clones appear in the TCRdb table, and some are missing; sequencing was by immunoSEQ multiplex PCR. The sample shows 140,000 to 150,000 clones, 93% of them seen only once. Looked up from germline, CDR1 is SGHRS and CDR2 is YFSETQ. V was shortened by 0 bases and J by 2 bases, with 9 bases between the two germline ends. The CDR3 has 14 amino acids. The chain is built from TRBV5-1 and TRBJ2-7, with D unresolved. Sequences were derived from peripheral blood, sampled on day 0 of AZD1222 vaccination. The origin of this receptor is an adult in good health. CDR3 residues: CASSLVGGTYEQYF. In DNA, the CDR3 is TGCGCCAGCAGCTTGGTAGGCGGAACCTACGAGCAGTACTTC.